What follows are 4 T cell receptor beta chains derived from one specimen sequenced in a study of blood T cell repertoires in COVID-19. TCRdb's table, derived via immunoSEQ multiplex PCR, lists solely in-frame clones and lacks some. This table holds around 180,000 clones, about 85% found once. The sequenced sample consisted of peripheral blood. Receptor source: an elderly woman with acute or convalescent COVID-19.

This clone was seen just once. An end of the junction differs from the germline gene, which may be a read error. DNA for the CDR3: TGTATGGGACAGGGCTACTATGGCTACACCTTC. It codes for CMGQGYYGYTF. The chain joins TRBV29-1 to TRBJ1-2, with TRBD1 matching 9 bases. Germline CDR1 SQVTM, CDR2 ANQGSEA. This CDR3 spans 11 amino acids.

To note about this clone: This same CDR3 is encoded by further DNA sequences in the sample. CDR3 sequence reads: CASSLQGPSTDTQYF. CDR3 nucleotide sequence: TGCGCCAGCAGCTTACAGGGACCTAGCACAGATACGCAGTATTTT. The chain couples TRBV5-1 to TRBJ2-3, with a weak D call TRBD1 (6 bases). In germline, CDR1 is SGHRS, CDR2 YFSETQ. Between the trimmed V and J ends, which lost 2 bases and 0 bases, there was a span of 10 bases. CDR3 length: 15 amino acids. The whole variable domain, filled in from reference TRBV5-1 and TRBJ2-3, reads KAGVTQTPRYLIKTRGQQVTLSCSPISGHRSVSWYQQTPGQGLQFLFEYFSETQRNKGNFPGRFSGRQFSNSRSEMNVSTLELGDSALYLCASSLQGPSTDTQYFGPGTRLTVL.

This clone showed up just once. The chain uses TRBV7-7 and TRBJ2-3; 10 bases fit TRBD2. J lost 1 base, V lost 5 bases, and 3 bases had no gene match. The germline CDR1 and CDR2 sequences are SSHAT and FNYEAQ (reference sequence). This CDR3 is 15 amino acids long. CDR3 coding DNA: TGTGCCAGCAGCAGAGGGACTAGCGGCACAGATACGCAGTATTTT. Amino acids: CASSRGTSGTDTQYF.

The chain is built from TRBV9 and TRBJ2-5; possible D gene TRBD2, 5 bases. The CDR3 runs to 13 residues. CDR1 and CDR2 (germline): SGDLS, YYNGEE. Deletions cut 4 bases from V and 2 bases from J, with 9 bases between. The CDR3 DNA reads TGTGCCAGCAGCCTTTCGGGGCAAGAGACCCAGTACTTC. This gives the protein CASSLSGQETQYF.